The clone carrying this T cell receptor (beta chain) was observed once. Roughly 10 milliliters of peripheral blood were drawn from each donor. This sample was included in a study of blood T cells in healthy people across ages. It was with a sample-barcoded 5' primer and a J-beta primer mix that a second PCR of roughly 7 to 12 cycles was run. MiXCR was run by TCRdb on the 5' RACE reads, yielding one entry per CDR3 protein. The sample consists of roughly 800,000 distinct CDR3 sequences, nearly 60% of them appearing once. The germline V gene has CDR1 SQVTM and CDR2 ANQGSEA. CDR3 length: 13 amino acids. Trimming shortened V by 7 bases and J by 2 bases, and 14 bases separated the two germline ends.

Material: blood. The chain carries TRBV29-1 and TRBJ1-1; no clear D. This clonotype was sampled from a man aged 25 to 40 in good health. This CDR3 reads CSADPRKNTEAFF. The CDR3 DNA reads as TGCAGCGCCGACCCCAGGAAAAACACTGAAGCTTTCTTT. Full variable domain (remainder filled in from reference TRBV29-1 and TRBJ1-1): SAVISQKPSRDICQRGTSLTIQCQVDSQVTMMFWYRQQPGQSLTLIATANQGSEATYESGFVIDKFPISRPNLTFSTLTVSNMSPEDSSIYLCSADPRKNTEAFFGQGTRLTVV.